This TCR beta chain was captured in a study of blood T cell repertoires in COVID-19. Produced via immunoSEQ multiplex PCR; TCRdb's table is partial and in-frame only. The data show 250,000 to 400,000 clones, approximately 87% seen once. Participants were aged about 18 to 100 years from about two dozen US areas. Germline CDR1 LGHNA, CDR2 YSLEER. This CDR3 has 15 amino acids. J was trimmed by 3 bases and V by 0 bases; bases with no gene match: 4. The sample holds one count of this clone. The sample was PBMCs or T cells enriched from blood (not recorded which). The sequence was collected from a woman between 25 and 40 years old who had recovered from COVID-19. The rearrangement uses TRBV4-3 and TRBJ1-2, with TRBD1 matching 7 bases. Here the CDR3 DNA reads TGCGCCAGCAGCCAAGATGGGCAGGGGGACTATGGCTACACCTTC. This codes for CASSQDGQGDYGYTF.